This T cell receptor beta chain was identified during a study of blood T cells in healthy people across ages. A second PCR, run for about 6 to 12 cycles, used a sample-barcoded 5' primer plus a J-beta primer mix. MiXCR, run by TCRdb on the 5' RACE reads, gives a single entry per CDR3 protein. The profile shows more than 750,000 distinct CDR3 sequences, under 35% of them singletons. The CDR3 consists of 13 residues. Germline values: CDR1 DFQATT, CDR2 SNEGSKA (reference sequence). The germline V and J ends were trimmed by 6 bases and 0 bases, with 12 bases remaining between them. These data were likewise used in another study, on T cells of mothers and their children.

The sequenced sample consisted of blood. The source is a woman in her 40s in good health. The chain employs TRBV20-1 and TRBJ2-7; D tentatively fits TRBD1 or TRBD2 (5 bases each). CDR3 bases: TGCAGTGCGGACGAGGGGAGCTCCTACGAGCAGTACTTC. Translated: CSADEGSSYEQYF.